The T cell receptor beta chain described here comes from a study of beta chain features in type 1 diabetes. Findings and caveats of the study: Since sequencing was performed on cDNA, cells with high TCR expression could be over-represented.

Germline assignment: CDR1 SEHNR and CDR2 FQNEAQ (reference sequence). This CDR3 is built from 15 residues. V dropped 0 bases and J dropped 2 bases, with 11 bases sitting between them. A heparinised blood draw that averaged about 120 mL was obtained once from each donor. Naive, central memory, regulatory and stem cell-like memory cells within the CD4+ compartment were sorted using CD45RO/CCR7/CD25/CD127/CD95/CD27. This clone was picked up a small number of times. Its target is not known. The entirety of the isolated RNA underwent reverse transcription, so expressed TCRB transcripts were sequenced. The read count averaged around 3.5 million across naive, central memory and regulatory T cell samples. Clones were read by immunoSEQ multiplex PCR, and TCRdb kept only the in-frame ones, dropping some. Counted here are 150,000 to 160,000 clones, roughly 11% occurring once; the ten biggest clones make up about 2.1%.

Material: central memory CD4+ T cells from blood. The chain has TRBV7-9 and TRBJ2-7; maybe TRBD1 (6 bases). This clonotype was sampled from a man aged 18 to 29 in good health. This CDR3 reads CASSLATGWAYEQYF. The CDR3 DNA follows: TGTGCCAGCAGCTTAGCGACAGGTTGGGCCTACGAGCAGTACTTC.